This T cell receptor beta chain was found in a study of monozygotic twins with cystic fibrosis. Study context: Library input was around 3.2 micrograms of fragmented DNA, with approximately 16 PCR cycles. The study, taken as a whole, reports: Shared CDR3 numbers were not associated with age, concordance or severity. In 13 of 16 pairs, V gene usage was closest to the co-twin's. Monozygotic CF twins shared more identical nucleotide clonotypes than unrelated patients.

Clones were sequenced by immunoSEQ multiplex PCR, and TCRdb holds only the in-frame ones, with some missing. The table records over 25,000 clones, 95% to 97% of them present only once. V trimming: 4 bases; J trimming: 6 bases; junction bases outside the gene matches: 10. CDR3 size: 15 residues. Per the germline V gene, CDR1 is SGHRS and CDR2 is YFSETQ. A remark on this clone: Its specificity is unknown.

The sequence came from a girl under 10 years old with cystic fibrosis. The sequencing sample was made of blood. V is TRBV5-1 and J is TRBJ2-7; 10 bases agree with TRBD2. The CDR3 DNA sequence: TGCGCCAGCAGCCCAAGATTAGCGGGAGGCGGCGAGCAGTACTTC. It translates to CASSPRLAGGGEQYF. The full variable domain, its missing parts supplied by reference TRBV5-1 and TRBJ2-7, is KAGVTQTPRYLIKTRGQQVTLSCSPISGHRSVSWYQQTPGQGLQFLFEYFSETQRNKGNFPGRFSGRQFSNSRSEMNVSTLELGDSALYLCASSPRLAGGGEQYFGPGTRLTVT.